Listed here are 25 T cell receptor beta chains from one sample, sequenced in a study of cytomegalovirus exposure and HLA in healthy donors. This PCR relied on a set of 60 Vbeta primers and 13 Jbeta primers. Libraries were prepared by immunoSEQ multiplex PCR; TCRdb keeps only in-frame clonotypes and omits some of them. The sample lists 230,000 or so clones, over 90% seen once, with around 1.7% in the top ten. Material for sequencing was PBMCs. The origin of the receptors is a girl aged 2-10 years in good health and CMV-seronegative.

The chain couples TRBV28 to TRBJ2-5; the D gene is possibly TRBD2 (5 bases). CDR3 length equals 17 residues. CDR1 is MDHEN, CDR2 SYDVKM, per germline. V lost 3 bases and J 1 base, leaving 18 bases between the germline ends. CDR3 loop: CASSFPINTRFQETQYF. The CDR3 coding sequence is TGTGCCAGCAGTTTCCCTATAAACACTAGGTTCCAAGAGACCCAGTACTTC.

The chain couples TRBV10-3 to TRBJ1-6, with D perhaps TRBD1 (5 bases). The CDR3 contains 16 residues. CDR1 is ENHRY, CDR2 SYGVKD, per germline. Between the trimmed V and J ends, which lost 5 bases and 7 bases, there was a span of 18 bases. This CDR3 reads CAISLRKDKGNSPLHF. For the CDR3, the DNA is TGTGCCATCAGTCTCCGTAAGGACAAGGGGAATTCACCCCTCCACTTT.

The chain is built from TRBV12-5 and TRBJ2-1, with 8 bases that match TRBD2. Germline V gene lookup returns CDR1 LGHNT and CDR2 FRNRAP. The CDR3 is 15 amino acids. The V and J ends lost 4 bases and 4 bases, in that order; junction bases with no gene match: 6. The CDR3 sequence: CASGSGTSGYNEQFF. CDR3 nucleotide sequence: TGTGCTAGTGGTTCCGGAACTAGCGGATACAATGAGCAGTTCTTC.

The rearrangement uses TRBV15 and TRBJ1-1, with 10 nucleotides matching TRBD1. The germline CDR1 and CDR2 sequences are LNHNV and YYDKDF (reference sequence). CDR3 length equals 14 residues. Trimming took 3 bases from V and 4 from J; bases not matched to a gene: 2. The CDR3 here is CATSSGTGATEAFF. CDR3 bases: TGTGCCACCAGCAGTGGGACAGGGGCCACTGAAGCTTTCTTT.

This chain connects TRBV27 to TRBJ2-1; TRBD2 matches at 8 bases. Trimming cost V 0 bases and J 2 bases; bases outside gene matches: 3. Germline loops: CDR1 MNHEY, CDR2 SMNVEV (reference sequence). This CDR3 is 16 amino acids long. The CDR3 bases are TGTGCCAGCAGTTTATCACTAGCGGTTCCCTACAATGAGCAGTTCTTC. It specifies CASSLSLAVPYNEQFF.

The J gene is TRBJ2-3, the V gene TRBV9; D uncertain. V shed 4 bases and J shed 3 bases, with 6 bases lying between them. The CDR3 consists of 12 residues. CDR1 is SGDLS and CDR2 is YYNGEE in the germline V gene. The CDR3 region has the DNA TGTGCCAGCAGCCCCGTTACAGATACGCAGTATTTT. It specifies CASSPVTDTQYF.

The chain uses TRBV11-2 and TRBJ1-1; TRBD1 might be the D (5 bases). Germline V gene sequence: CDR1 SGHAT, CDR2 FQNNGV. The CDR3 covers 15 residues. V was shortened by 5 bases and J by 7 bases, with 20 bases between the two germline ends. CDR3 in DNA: TGTGCCAGCAGCGTAACAGCAGGGCTCACTCTTGAAGCTTTCTTT. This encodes CASSVTAGLTLEAFF.

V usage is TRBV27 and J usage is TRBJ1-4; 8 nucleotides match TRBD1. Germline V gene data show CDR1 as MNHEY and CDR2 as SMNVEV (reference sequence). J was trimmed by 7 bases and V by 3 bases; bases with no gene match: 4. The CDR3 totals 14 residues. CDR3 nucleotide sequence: TGTGCCAGCAGTTTCGCAGGGGGCGGTGAAAAACTGTTTTTT. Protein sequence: CASSFAGGGEKLFF. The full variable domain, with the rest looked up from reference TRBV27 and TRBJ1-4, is EAQVTQNPRYLITVTGKKLTVTCSQNMNHEYMSWYRQDPGLGLRQIYYSMNVEVTDKGDVPEGYKVSRKEKRNFPLILESPSPNQTSLYFCASSFAGGGEKLFFGSGTQLSVL.

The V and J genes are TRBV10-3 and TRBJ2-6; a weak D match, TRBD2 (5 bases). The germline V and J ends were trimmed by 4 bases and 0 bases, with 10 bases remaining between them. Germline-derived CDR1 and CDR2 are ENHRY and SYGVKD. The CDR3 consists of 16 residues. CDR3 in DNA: TGTGCCATCAGTGTCTCGGGGAACTCTGGGGCCAACGTCCTGACTTTC. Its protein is CAISVSGNSGANVLTF.

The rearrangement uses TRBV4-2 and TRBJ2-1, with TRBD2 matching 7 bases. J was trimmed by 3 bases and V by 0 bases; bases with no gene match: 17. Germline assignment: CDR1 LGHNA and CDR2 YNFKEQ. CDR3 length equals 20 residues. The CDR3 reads CASSQDLETSWGGVYNEQFF. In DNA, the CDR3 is TGTGCCAGCAGCCAAGATCTGGAGACTAGCTGGGGGGGGGTCTACAATGAGCAGTTCTTC.

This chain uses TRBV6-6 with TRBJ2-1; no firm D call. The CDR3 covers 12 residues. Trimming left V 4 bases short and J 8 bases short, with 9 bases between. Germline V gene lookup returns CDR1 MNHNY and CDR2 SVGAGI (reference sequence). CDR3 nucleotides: TGTGCCAGCAGTTCGTCCTTATATGAGCAGTTCTTC. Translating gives CASSSSLYEQFF.

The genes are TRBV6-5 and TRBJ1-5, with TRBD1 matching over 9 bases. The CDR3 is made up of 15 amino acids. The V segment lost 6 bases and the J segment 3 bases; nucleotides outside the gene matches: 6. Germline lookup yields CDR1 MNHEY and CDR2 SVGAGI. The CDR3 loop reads CASSTGGLNNQPQHF. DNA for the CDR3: TGTGCCAGCAGCACAGGGGGCTTAAACAATCAGCCCCAGCATTTT.

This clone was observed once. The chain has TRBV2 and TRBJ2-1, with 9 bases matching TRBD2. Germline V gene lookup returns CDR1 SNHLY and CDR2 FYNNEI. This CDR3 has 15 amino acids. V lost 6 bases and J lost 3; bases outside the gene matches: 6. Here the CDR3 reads CASRLTSGHYNEQFF. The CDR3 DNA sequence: TGTGCCAGCAGGCTGACTAGCGGTCACTACAATGAGCAGTTCTTC. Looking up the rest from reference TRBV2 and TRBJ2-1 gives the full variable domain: EPEVTQTPSHQVTQMGQEVILRCVPISNHLYFYWYRQILGQKVEFLVSFYNNEISEKSEIFDDQFSVERPDGSNFTLKIRSTKLEDSAMYFCASRLTSGHYNEQFFGPGTRLTVL.

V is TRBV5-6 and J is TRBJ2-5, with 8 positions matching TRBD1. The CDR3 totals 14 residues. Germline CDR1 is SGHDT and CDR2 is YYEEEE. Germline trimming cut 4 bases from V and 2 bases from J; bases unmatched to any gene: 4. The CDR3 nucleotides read TGTGCCAGCAGCCCCGGGACAGGACAAGAGACCCAGTACTTC. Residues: CASSPGTGQETQYF.

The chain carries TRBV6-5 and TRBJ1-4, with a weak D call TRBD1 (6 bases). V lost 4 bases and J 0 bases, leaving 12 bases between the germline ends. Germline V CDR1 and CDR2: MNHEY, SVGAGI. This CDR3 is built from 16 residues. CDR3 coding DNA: TGTGCCAGCAGTTGGGGGGGGGCCTCAACTAATGAAAAACTGTTTTTT. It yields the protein CASSWGGASTNEKLFF.

The DNA of the CDR3 is TGTGCCTGGAGTGGGGACGGGAGACACACTGAAGCTTTCTTT. Translating it yields CAWSGDGRHTEAFF. This chain connects TRBV30 to TRBJ1-1; possibly TRBD1 for D (5 bases). V lost 1 base to trimming and J lost 3 bases, with 12 bases between them. The length of the CDR3 is 14 residues. CDR1 is GTSNPN, CDR2 SVGIG, per germline (reference sequence).

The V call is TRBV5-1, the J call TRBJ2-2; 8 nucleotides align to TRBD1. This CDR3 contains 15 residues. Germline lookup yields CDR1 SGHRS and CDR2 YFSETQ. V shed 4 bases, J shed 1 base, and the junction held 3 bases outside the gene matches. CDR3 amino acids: CASSQGAVNTGELFF. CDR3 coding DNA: TGCGCCAGCAGCCAGGGGGCTGTGAACACCGGGGAGCTGTTTTTT.

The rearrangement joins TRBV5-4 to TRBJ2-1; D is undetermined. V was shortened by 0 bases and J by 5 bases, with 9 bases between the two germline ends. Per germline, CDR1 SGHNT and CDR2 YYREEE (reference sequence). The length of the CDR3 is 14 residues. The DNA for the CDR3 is TGTGCCAGCAGCTTGGGAGTAGGAGACAATGAGCAGTTCTTC. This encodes CASSLGVGDNEQFF.

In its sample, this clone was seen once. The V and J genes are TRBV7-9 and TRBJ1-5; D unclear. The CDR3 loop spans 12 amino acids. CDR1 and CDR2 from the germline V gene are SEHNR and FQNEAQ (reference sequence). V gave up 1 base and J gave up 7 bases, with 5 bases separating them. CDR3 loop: CASSLDQQPQHF. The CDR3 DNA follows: TGTGCCAGCAGCTTAGATCAGCAGCCCCAGCATTTT.

The CDR3: CASSNVAGGPSGELFF. Here the CDR3 DNA reads TGCGCCAGCAGCAACGTAGCGGGAGGGCCTTCCGGGGAGCTGTTTTTT. This chain connects TRBV5-1 to TRBJ2-2, with 11 positions matching TRBD2. There are 16 residues in the CDR3. After removal of 4 bases from V and 6 bases from J, the junction contained 8 bases not matched to a gene. CDR1 SGHRS and CDR2 YFSETQ come from the germline V gene.

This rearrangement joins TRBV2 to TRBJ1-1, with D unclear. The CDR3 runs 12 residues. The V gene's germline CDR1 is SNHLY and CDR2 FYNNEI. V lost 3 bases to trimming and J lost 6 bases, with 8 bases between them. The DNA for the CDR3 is TGTGCCAGCAGTGAGTTGTCGTCTGAAGCTTTCTTT. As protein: CASSELSSEAFF.

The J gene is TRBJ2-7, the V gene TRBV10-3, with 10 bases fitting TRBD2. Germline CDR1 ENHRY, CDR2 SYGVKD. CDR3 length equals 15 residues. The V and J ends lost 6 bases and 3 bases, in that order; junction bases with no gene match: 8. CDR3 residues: CAIRSSSGSSYEQYF. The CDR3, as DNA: TGTGCCATCAGATCCTCTAGCGGGAGCAGCTACGAGCAGTACTTC.

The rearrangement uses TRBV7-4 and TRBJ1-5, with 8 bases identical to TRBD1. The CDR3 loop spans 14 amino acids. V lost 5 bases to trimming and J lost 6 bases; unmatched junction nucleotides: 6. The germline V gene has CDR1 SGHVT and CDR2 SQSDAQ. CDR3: CASSPPGGRQPQHF. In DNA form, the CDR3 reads TGTGCCAGCAGCCCTCCAGGGGGCCGTCAGCCCCAGCATTTT.

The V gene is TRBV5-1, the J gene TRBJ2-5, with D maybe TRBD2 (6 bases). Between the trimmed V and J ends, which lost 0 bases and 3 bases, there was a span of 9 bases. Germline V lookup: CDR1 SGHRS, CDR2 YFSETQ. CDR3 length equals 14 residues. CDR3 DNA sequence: TGCGCCAGCAGCTTGGCCGGAGGGAAAGAGACCCAGTACTTC. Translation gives CASSLAGGKETQYF.

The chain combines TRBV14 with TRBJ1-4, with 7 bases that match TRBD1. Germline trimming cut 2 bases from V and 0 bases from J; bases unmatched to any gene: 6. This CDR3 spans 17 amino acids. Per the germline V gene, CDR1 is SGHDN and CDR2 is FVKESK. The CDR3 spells CASSQHTGVATNEKLFF. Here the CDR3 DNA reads TGTGCCAGCAGCCAACATACAGGGGTCGCAACTAATGAAAAACTGTTTTTT. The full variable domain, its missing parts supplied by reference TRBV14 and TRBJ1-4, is EAGVTQFPSHSVIEKGQTVTLRCDPISGHDNLYWYRRVMGKEIKFLLHFVKESKQDESGMPNNRFLAERTGGTYSTLKVQPAELEDSGVYFCASSQHTGVATNEKLFFGSGTQLSVL.